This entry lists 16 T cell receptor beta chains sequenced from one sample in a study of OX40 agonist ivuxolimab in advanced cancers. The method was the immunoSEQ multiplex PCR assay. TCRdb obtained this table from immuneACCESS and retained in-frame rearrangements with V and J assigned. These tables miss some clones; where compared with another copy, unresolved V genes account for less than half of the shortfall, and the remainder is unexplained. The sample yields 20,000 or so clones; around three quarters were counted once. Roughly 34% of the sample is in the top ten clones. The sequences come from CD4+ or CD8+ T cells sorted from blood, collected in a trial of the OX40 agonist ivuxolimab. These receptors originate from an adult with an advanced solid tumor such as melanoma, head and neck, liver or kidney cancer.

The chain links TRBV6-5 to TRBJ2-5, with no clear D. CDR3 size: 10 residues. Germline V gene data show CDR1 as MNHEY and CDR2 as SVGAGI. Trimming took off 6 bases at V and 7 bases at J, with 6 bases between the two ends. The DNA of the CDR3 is TGTGCCAGCAGGGAAGGGACCCAGTACTTC. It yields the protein CASREGTQYF.

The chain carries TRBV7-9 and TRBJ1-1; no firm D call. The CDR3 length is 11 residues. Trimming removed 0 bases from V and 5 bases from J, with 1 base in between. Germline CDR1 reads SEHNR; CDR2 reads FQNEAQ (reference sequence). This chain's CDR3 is CASSLATEAFF. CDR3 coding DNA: TGTGCCAGCAGCTTAGCGACTGAAGCTTTCTTT.

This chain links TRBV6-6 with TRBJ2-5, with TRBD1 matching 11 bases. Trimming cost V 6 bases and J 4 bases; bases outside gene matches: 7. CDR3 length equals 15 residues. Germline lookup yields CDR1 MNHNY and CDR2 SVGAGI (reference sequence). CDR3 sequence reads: CASSPGQGGAETQYF. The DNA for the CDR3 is TGTGCCAGCAGCCCGGGACAGGGGGGCGCAGAGACCCAGTACTTC.

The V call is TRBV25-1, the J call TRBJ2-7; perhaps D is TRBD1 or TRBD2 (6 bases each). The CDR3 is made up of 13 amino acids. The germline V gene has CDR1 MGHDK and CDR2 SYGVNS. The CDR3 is CATRGDNSYEQYF. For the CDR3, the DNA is TGTGCTACAAGGGGGGACAACTCCTACGAGCAGTACTTC.

The CDR3 DNA follows: TGTGCCAGCAGCTTGGCCACAGGGTGGTCCGGGGAGCTGTTTTTT. Translation gives CASSLATGWSGELFF. The chain combines TRBV13 with TRBJ2-2; a weak D match, TRBD1 (6 bases). The CDR3 is 15 amino acids. Germline CDR1 and CDR2: PRHDT and FYEKMQ (reference sequence). V lost 3 bases, J lost 6 bases, and 14 bases lay in between. Together with reference TRBV13 and TRBJ2-2, the CDR3 gives the full variable domain: AAGVIQSPRHLIKEKRETATLKCYPIPRHDTVYWYQQGPGQDPQFLISFYEKMQSDKGSIPDRFSAQQFSDYHSELNMSSLELGDSALYFCASSLATGWSGELFFGEGSRLTVL.

CDR3 amino acids: CAISTLSDEQYF. DNA of the CDR3: TGTGCCATATCGACTCTATCGGACGAGCAGTACTTC. This chain uses TRBV6-6 with TRBJ2-7; D unclear. Germline CDR1 and CDR2: MNHNY and SVGAGI (reference sequence). The CDR3 consists of 12 residues. V was pared by 10 bases and J by 5 bases, with 15 bases between.

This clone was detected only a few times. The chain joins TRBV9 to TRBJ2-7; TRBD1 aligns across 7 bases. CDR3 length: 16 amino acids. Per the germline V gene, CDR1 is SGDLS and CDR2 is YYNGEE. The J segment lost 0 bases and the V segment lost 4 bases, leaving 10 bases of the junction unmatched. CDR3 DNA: TGTGCCAGCAGCCACCTAGGACAGGCTCTCTCCTACGAGCAGTACTTC. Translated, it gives CASSHLGQALSYEQYF.

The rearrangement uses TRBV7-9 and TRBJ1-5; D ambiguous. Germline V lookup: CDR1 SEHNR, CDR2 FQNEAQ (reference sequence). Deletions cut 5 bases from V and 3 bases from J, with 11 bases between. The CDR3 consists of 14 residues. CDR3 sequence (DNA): TGTGCCAGCAGCCGAATCGGGGACAATCAGCCCCAGCATTTT. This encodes CASSRIGDNQPQHF.

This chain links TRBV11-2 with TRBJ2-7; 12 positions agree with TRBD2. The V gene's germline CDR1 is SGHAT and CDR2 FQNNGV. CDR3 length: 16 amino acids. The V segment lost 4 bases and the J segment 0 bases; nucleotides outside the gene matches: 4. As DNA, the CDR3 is TGTGCCAGCAGCTCGAGGACTAGCGGGACCTCCTACGAGCAGTACTTC. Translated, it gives CASSSRTSGTSYEQYF.

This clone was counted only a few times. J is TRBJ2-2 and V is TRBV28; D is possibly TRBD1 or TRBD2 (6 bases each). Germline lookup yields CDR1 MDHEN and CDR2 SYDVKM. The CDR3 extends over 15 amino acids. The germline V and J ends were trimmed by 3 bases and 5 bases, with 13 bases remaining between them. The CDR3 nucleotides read TGTGCCAGCAGTTTTAGGGGGGTTAGGACCGGGGAGCTGTTTTTT. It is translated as CASSFRGVRTGELFF.

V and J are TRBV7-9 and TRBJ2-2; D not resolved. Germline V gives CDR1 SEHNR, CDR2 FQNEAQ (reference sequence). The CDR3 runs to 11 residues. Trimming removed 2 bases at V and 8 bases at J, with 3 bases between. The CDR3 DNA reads TGTGCCAGCAGCTTACAAGGGGAGCTGTTTTTT. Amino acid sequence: CASSLQGELFF.

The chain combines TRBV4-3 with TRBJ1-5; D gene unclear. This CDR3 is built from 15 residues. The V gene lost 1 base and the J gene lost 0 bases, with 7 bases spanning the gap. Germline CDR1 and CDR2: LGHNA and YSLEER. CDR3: CASSQARNSNQPQHF. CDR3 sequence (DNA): TGCGCCAGCAGCCAAGCACGGAATAGCAATCAGCCCCAGCATTTT.

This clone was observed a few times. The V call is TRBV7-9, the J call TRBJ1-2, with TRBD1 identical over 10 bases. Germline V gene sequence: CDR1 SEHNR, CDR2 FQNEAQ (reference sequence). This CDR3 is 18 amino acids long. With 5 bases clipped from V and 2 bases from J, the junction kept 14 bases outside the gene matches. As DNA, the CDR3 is TGTGCCAGCAGCCTCACAGGGACAGGGGCACGGTGGAACTATGGCTACACCTTC. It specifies CASSLTGTGARWNYGYTF. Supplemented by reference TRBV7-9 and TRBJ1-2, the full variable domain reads DTGVSQNPRHKITKRGQNVTFRCDPISEHNRLYWYRQTLGQGPEFLTYFQNEAQLEKSRLLSDRFSAERPKGSFSTLEIQRTEQGDSAMYLCASSLTGTGARWNYGYTFGSGTRLTVV.

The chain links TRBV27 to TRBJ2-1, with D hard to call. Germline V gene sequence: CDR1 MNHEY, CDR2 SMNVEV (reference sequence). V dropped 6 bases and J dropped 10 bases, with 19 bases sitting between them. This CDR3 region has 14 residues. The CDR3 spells CASSRVIRPQEQFF. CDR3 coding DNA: TGTGCCAGCAGCCGTGTAATTAGGCCCCAGGAGCAGTTCTTC.

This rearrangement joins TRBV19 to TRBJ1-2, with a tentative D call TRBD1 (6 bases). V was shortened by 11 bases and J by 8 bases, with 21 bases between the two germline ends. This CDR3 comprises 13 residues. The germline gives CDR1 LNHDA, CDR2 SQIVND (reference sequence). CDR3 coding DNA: TGTGCCGGCTCAGGAACAGGGCTAGGAGGCTACACCTTC. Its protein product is CAGSGTGLGGYTF. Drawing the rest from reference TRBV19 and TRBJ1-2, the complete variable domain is DGGITQSPKYLFRKEGQNVTLSCEQNLNHDAMYWYRQDPGQGLRLIYYSQIVNDFQKGDIAEGYSVSREKKESFPLTVTSAQKNPTAFYLCAGSGTGLGGYTFGSGTRLTVV.

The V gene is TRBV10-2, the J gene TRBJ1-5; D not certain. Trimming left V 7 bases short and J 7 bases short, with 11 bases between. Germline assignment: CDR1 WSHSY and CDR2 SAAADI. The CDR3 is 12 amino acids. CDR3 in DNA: TGCGCCAGCACTACCCTTGGGCAGCCCCAGCATTTT. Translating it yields CASTTLGQPQHF.